Sequencing of this TCR beta chain was carried out in a study of blood T cell repertoires in COVID-19. About the study: COVID-19 samples, acute and convalescent, were from the United States, Italy and Spain. T cells, B-cell-depleted T cells, or PBMCs supplied cDNA or gDNA.

Assay used: immunoSEQ multiplex PCR; TCRdb lists only in-frame clones, some missing. The repertoire consists of 90,000 to 120,000 clones, with about three quarters occurring once and the leading ten covering 4% to 5.5%. The source is a man between 65 and 79 years old with acute or convalescent COVID-19. Sequencing used peripheral blood.

The chain's CDR3 is CASSWSGVTEAFF. CDR3 coding DNA: TGTGCCAGCAGTTGGTCAGGGGTGACTGAAGCTTTCTTT. This chain joins TRBV12-3 or TRBV12-4 and TRBJ1-1; TRBD1 might be the D (6 bases). Trimming left V 4 bases short and J 5 bases short, with 11 bases between. The CDR3 spans 13 residues.